A selection of T cell receptor beta chains follows, all from one sample in a study of blood T cell repertoires in COVID-19. The data were produced by immunoSEQ multiplex PCR, yet TCRdb's version contains in-frame clones alone and is incomplete. The sample has some 340,000 clones; approximately 81% are singletons. The specimen was peripheral blood. These receptors came from a woman aged 18-29 years with acute or convalescent COVID-19. The CDR3 runs from the conserved cysteine through the conserved F or W. A D gene is named only where the DNA matches it firmly. A clone size is listed for some rows: how often the clone was seen (once, few, many), or a class if it is expanded.

V	D	size	J	CDR3	DNA
TRBV19	-	-	TRBJ1-1	CASSISLGGTEAFF	TGTGCCAGTAGTATATCGCTCGGGGGCACTGAAGCTTTCTTT
TRBV6-5	TRBD1	-	TRBJ1-5	CASSSGTGGDAQPQHF	TGTGCCAGCAGTTCCGGGACAGGGGGCGATGCTCAGCCCCAGCATTTT
TRBV4-1	TRBD1	-	TRBJ1-2	CASSQPAKGTGGFIAGYTF	TGCGCCAGCAGCCAACCAGCGAAGGGAACAGGGGGCTTCATCGCCGGCTACACCTTC
TRBV5-5	TRBD1	-	TRBJ2-1	CASSIPGQGFQNEQFF	TGTGCCAGCAGCATCCCGGGACAGGGCTTTCAAAATGAGCAGTTCTTC
TRBV7-2	-	-	TRBJ2-1	CASSLEAEGAQFF	TGTGCCAGCAGCCTCGAAGCGGAGGGGGCACAGTTCTTC
TRBV10-3	TRBD1	-	TRBJ1-4	CAISGTGTNEKLFF	TGTGCCATCAGTGGGACAGGGACTAATGAAAAACTGTTTTTT
TRBV3-1/TRBV3-2	-	-	TRBJ1-6	CARSTRWFPNSPLHF	TGTGCCAGGAGCACGCGGTGGTTTCCTAATTCACCCCTCCACTTT
TRBV5-6	-	once	TRBJ2-1	CASSSDTPSYNEQFF	TGTGCCAGCAGCTCCGACACTCCGTCCTACAATGAGCAGTTCTTC
TRBV5-6	TRBD1	-	TRBJ2-7	CASSLVTGVYEQYF	TGTGCCAGCAGCTTGGTGACAGGGGTCTACGAGCAGTACTTC
TRBV27	TRBD1	few	TRBJ1-5	CASGLQGAGQPQHF	TGTGCCAGCGGTCTACAGGGGGCTGGGCAGCCCCAGCATTTT
TRBV3-1/TRBV3-2	-	-	TRBJ2-2	CASSQFLATNTGELFF	TGTGCCAGCAGCCAATTCCTAGCGACGAACACCGGGGAGCTGTTTTTT
TRBV6-6	-	-	TRBJ2-7	CASSFLMREHEQYF	TGTGCCAGCAGCTTTCTTATGAGGGAACACGAGCAGTACTTC
TRBV28	-	-	TRBJ2-7	CASSLQAYEQYF	TGTGCCAGCAGTCTACAGGCCTACGAGCAGTACTTC
TRBV3-1/TRBV3-2	TRBD1	-	TRBJ1-4	CASSTTGGGKLFF	TGTGCCAGTAGTACCACAGGGGGGGGAAAACTGTTTTTT
TRBV2	TRBD2	-	TRBJ2-3	CASSVTSGGVSTDTQYF	TGTGCCAGCAGCGTAACTAGCGGGGGAGTTAGCACAGATACGCAGTATTTT
TRBV5-4	TRBD2	-	TRBJ2-3	CASSRGLAGETDTQYF	TGTGCCAGCAGCCGAGGGCTAGCGGGGGAAACAGATACGCAGTATTTT
TRBV27	-	-	TRBJ2-7	CASSAGSNEQYF	TGTGCCAGCAGCGCAGGGTCTAACGAGCAGTACTTC
TRBV4-1	-	-	TRBJ2-3	CASSQDERGTDTQYF	TGCGCCAGCAGCCAAGATGAGCGTGGAACAGATACGCAGTATTTT
TRBV12-5	TRBD1	-	TRBJ1-5	CASSPQGYSNQPQHF	TGTGCTAGCTCCCCACAGGGGTATAGCAATCAGCCCCAGCATTTT
TRBV19	-	-	TRBJ1-1	CASSILRDMNTEAFF	TGTGCCAGTAGTATATTACGGGATATGAACACTGAAGCTTTCTTT
TRBV5-6	TRBD1	-	TRBJ1-2	CASSSTGGPSYGYTF	TGTGCCAGCAGCTCGACAGGGGGCCCCTCCTATGGCTACACCTTC
TRBV7-9	TRBD1	-	TRBJ1-3	CASSLNLNRGGNTIYF	TGTGCCAGCAGCCTAAATCTAAACAGGGGCGGAAACACCATATATTTT
TRBV4-1	TRBD2	-	TRBJ2-7	CASSRRLAGGDEQYF	TGCGCCAGCAGCCGCCGACTAGCGGGAGGCGACGAGCAGTACTTC
TRBV6-4	TRBD2	few	TRBJ2-2	CASSDGGAGELFF	TGTGCCAGCAGTGACGGGGGGGCCGGGGAGCTGTTTTTT
TRBV6-5	-	-	TRBJ1-3	CATRSMSGNTIYF	TGTGCCACCAGGTCTATGAGCGGAAACACCATATATTTT
TRBV4-1	-	-	TRBJ1-2	CASSQVLAFSYTF	TGCGCCAGCAGCCAAGTTTTGGCTTTTAGCTACACCTTC
TRBV11-2	TRBD2	-	TRBJ2-3	CASSAAGTSGRGPLDTQYF	TGTGCCAGCAGCGCCGCCGGGACTAGCGGGAGGGGCCCCTTAGATACGCAGTATTTT
TRBV29-1	-	-	TRBJ1-1	CSVARRRRVNTEAFF	TGCAGCGTTGCTAGGCGGCGGAGGGTGAACACTGAAGCTTTCTTT
TRBV11-2	TRBD2	-	TRBJ2-5	CASSFDLRLAGTQYF	TGTGCCAGCAGCTTTGACCTTCGACTAGCGGGGACCCAGTACTTC
TRBV2	TRBD1	-	TRBJ2-2	CARGQGGTGELFF	TGTGCCAGGGGACAGGGAGGGACCGGGGAGCTGTTTTTT